The T cell receptor (beta chain) under discussion was sequenced for a study of shared clonotypes between healthy human individuals. TCRdb keeps only in-frame clones here, not all; method: immunoSEQ multiplex PCR. Of millions of clones detected, approximately 94% appear once; the ten largest clones hold 1.1%. CD45RO-negative CD8 cells positively selected for CCR7 made up the naive population, which excluded terminally differentiated effector memory CD45RA+ cells. The V gene's germline CDR1 is SGDLS and CDR2 YYNGEE. The CDR3 is 15 amino acids. Trimming shortened V by 3 bases and J by 0 bases, and 9 bases separated the two germline ends.

The chain carries TRBV9 and TRBJ2-2, with D perhaps TRBD2 (6 bases). The clonotype comes from a man aged 18 to 35 in good health. Material: naive CD8+ T cells sorted from blood. The CDR3 bases are TGTGCCAGCAGCGCCTGGACTACGAACACCGGGGAGCTGTTTTTT. This gives the protein CASSAWTTNTGELFF.